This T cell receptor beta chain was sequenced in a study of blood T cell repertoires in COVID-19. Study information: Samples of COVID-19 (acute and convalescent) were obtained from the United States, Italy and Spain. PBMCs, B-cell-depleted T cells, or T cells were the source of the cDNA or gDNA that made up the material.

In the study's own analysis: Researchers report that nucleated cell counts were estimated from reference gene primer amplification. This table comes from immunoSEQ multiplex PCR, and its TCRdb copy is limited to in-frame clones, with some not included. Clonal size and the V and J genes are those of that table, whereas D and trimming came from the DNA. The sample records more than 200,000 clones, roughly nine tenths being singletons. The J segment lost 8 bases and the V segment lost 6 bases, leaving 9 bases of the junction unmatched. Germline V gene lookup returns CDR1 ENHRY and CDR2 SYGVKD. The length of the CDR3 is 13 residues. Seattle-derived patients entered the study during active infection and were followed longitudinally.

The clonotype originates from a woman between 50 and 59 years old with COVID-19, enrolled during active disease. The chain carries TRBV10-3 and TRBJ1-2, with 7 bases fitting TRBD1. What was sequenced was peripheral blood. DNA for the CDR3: TGTGCCATCAGCTTCCACAGGGGCAACGGCTACACCTTC. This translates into CAISFHRGNGYTF.